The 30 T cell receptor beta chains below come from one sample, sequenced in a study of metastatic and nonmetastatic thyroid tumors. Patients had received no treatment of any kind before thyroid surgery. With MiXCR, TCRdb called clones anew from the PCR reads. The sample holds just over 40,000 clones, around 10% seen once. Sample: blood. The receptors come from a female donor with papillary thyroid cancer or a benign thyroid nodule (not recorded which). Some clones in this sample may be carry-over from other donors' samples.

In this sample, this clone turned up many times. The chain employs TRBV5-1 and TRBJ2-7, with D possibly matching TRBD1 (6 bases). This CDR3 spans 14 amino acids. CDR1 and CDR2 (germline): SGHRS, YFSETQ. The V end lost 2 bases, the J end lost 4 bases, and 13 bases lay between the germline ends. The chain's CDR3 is CASSFTGYSYEQYF. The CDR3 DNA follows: TGCGCCAGCAGCTTCACAGGGTACTCATACGAGCAGTACTTC.

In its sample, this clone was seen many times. CDR3 protein: CASSVTGTGGSEAFF. The DNA for the CDR3 is TGCGCCAGCAGCGTAACCGGGACAGGGGGGTCTGAAGCTTTCTTT. The J gene is TRBJ1-1, the V gene TRBV5-1; 11 bases align to TRBD1. Germline loops: CDR1 SGHRS, CDR2 YFSETQ. The V segment lost 4 bases and the J segment 6 bases; nucleotides outside the gene matches: 8. The CDR3 is 15 residues long.

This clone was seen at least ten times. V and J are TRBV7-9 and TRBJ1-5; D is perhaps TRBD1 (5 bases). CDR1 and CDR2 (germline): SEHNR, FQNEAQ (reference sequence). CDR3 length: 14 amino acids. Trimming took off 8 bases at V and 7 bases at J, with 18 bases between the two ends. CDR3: CASGTGRDGQPQHF. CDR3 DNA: TGTGCCAGCGGGACTGGGAGGGACGGACAGCCCCAGCATTTT.

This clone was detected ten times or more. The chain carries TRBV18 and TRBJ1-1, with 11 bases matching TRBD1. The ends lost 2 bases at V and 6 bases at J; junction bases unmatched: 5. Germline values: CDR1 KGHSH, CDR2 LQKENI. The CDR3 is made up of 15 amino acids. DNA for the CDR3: TGTGCCAGCTCACCATGGGACAGGGGGTTTTCTGAAGCTTTCTTT. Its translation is CASSPWDRGFSEAFF. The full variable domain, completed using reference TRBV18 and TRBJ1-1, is NAGVMQNPRHLVRRRGQEARLRCSPMKGHSHVYWYRQLPEEGLKFMVYLQKENIIDESGMPKERFSAEFPKEGPSILRIQQVVRGDSAAYFCASSPWDRGFSEAFFGQGTRLTVV.

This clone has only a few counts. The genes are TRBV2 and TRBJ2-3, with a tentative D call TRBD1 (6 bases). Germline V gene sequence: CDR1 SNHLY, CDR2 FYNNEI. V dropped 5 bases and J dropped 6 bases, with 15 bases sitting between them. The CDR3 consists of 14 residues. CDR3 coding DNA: TGTGCCAGCAGTTGCGGCAGGGGACCCGATACGCAGTATTTT. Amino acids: CASSCGRGPDTQYF. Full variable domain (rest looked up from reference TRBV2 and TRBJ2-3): EPEVTQTPSHQVTQMGQEVILRCVPISNHLYFYWYRQILGQKVEFLVSFYNNEISEKSEIFDDQFSVERPDGSNFTLKIRSTKLEDSAMYFCASSCGRGPDTQYFGPGTRLTVL.

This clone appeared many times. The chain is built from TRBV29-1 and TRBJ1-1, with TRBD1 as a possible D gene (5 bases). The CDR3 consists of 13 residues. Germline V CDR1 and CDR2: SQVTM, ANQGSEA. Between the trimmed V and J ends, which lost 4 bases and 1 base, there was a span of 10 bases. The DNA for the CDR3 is TGCAGCGTTGTTGTTGACAGGAACACTGAAGCTTTCTTT. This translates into CSVVVDRNTEAFF.

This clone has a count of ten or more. The CDR3 loop reads CAWSSGINSPLHF. Written as DNA, the CDR3 is TGTGCCTGGAGTAGCGGAATTAATTCACCCCTCCACTTT. The V call is TRBV30, the J call TRBJ1-6, with unresolved D. This CDR3 has 13 residues. The V end lost 2 bases, the J end lost 6 bases, and 8 bases lay between the germline ends. CDR1 GTSNPN and CDR2 SVGIG come from the germline V gene (reference sequence).

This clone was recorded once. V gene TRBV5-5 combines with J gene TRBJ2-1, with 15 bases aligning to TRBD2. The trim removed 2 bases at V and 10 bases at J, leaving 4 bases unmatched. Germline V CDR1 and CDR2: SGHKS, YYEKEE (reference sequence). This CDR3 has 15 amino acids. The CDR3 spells CASSFGGTSGREQFF. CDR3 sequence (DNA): TGTGCCAGCAGCTTTGGGGGGACTAGCGGGAGGGAGCAGTTCTTC.

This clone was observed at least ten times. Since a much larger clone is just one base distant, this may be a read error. CDR3 coding DNA: TGCGGTGCTAGAGATCAGGGACTAGCGGGAAATGAGCAGTTCTTC. Protein sequence: CGARDQGLAGNEQFF. This chain uses TRBV20-1 with TRBJ2-1, with TRBD2 matching 13 bases. This CDR3 contains 15 residues. Germline-derived CDR1 and CDR2 are DFQATT and SNEGSKA (reference sequence).

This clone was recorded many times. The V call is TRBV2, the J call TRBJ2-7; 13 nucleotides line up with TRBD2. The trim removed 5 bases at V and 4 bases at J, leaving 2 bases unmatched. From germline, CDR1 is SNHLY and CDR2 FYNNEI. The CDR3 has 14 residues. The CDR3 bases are TGTGCCAGCAGTAAACTAGCGGGAGGGTACGAGCAGTACTTC. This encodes CASSKLAGGYEQYF. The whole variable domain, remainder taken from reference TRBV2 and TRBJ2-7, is EPEVTQTPSHQVTQMGQEVILRCVPISNHLYFYWYRQILGQKVEFLVSFYNNEISEKSEIFDDQFSVERPDGSNFTLKIRSTKLEDSAMYFCASSKLAGGYEQYFGPGTRLTVT.

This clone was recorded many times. The CDR3 region is CASSPDSTAQSYGIGYTF. The CDR3 DNA reads as TGTGCCAGCAGCCCCGACTCAACAGCACAGTCCTATGGAATTGGCTACACCTTC. The rearrangement links TRBV14 to TRBJ1-2; D is uncertain. Trimming removed 4 bases from V and 7 bases from J, with 28 bases in between. The length of the CDR3 is 18 residues. The germline V gene has CDR1 SGHDN and CDR2 FVKESK.

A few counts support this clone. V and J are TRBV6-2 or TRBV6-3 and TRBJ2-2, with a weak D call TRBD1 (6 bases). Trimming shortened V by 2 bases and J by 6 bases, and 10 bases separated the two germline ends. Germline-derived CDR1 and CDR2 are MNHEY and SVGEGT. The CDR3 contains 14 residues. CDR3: CASSYVEGAGELFF. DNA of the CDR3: TGTGCCAGCAGTTACGTCGAGGGGGCCGGGGAGCTGTTTTTT.

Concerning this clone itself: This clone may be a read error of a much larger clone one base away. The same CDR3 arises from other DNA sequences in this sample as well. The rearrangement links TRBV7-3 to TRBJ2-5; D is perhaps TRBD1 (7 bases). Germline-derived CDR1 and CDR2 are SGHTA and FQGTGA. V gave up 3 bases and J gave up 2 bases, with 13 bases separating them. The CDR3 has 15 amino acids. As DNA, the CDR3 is TGTGCCAGCAGCTTCGCGGGGACAGTACAAGAGACCCAGTACTTC. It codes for CASSFAGTVQETQYF. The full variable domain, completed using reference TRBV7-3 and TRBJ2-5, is GAGVSQTPSNKVTEKGKYVELRCDPISGHTALYWYRQSLGQGPEFLIYFQGTGAADDSGLPNDRFFAVRPEGSVSTLKIQRTERGDSAVYLCASSFAGTVQETQYFGPGTRLLVL.

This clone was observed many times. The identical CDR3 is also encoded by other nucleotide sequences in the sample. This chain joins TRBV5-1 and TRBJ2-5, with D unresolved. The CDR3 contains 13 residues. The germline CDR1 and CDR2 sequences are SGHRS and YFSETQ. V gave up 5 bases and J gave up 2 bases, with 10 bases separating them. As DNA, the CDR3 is TGCGCCAGCAGACTAAGAGGACAAGAGACCCAGTACTTC. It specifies CASRLRGQETQYF.

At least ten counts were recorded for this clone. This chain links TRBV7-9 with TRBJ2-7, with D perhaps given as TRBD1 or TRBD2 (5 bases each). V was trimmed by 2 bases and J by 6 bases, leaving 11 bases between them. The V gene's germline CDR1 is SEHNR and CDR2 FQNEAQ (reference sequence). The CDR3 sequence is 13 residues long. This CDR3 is CASSLMGTGEQYF. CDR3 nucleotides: TGTGCCAGCAGCTTAATGGGGACGGGCGAGCAGTACTTC. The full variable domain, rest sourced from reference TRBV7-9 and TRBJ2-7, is DTGVSQNPRHKITKRGQNVTFRCDPISEHNRLYWYRQTLGQGPEFLTYFQNEAQLEKSRLLSDRFSAERPKGSFSTLEIQRTEQGDSAMYLCASSLMGTGEQYFGPGTRLTVT.

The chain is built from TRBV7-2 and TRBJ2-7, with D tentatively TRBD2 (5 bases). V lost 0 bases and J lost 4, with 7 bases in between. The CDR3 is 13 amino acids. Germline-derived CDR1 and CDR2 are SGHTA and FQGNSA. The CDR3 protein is CASSLAPGYEQYF. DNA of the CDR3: TGTGCCAGCAGCTTAGCGCCGGGGTACGAGCAGTACTTC.

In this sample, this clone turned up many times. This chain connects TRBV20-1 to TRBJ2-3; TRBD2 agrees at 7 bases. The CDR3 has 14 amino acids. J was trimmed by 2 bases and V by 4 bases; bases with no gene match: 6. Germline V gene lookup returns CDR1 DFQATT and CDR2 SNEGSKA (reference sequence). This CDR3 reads CSATGGGDTDTQYF. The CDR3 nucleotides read TGCAGTGCTACGGGGGGAGGGGACACAGATACGCAGTATTTT.

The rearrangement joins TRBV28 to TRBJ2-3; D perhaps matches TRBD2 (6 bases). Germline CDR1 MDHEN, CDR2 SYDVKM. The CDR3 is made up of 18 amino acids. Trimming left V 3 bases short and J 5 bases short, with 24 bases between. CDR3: CASSFGSLGGTREDTQYF. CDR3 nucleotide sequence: TGTGCCAGCAGTTTTGGGAGTCTGGGCGGGACCAGAGAAGATACGCAGTATTTT.

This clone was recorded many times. The CDR3 DNA sequence: TGCGCCAGCAGCCCCGGACAGGGATCCAGGGGCTACACCTTC. Protein product: CASSPGQGSRGYTF. The chain couples TRBV5-1 to TRBJ1-2, with 8 bases that match TRBD1. Per germline, CDR1 SGHRS and CDR2 YFSETQ. J gave up 8 bases and V 4 bases, and 10 bases lay outside the gene matches. The CDR3 length is 14 residues.

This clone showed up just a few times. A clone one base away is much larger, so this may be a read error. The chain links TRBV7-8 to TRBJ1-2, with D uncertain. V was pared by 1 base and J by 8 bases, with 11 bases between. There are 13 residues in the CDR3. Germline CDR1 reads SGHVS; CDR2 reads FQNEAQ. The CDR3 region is CASSLEAAGGYTF. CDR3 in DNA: TGTGCCAGCAGCTTAGAAGCAGCGGGAGGCTACACCTTC.

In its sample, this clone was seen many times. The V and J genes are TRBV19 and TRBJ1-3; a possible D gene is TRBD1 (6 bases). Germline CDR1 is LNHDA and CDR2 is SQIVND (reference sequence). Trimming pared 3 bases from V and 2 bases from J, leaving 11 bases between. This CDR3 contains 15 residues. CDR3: CASSMRSGAGNTIYF. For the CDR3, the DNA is TGTGCCAGTAGTATGAGGTCAGGGGCTGGAAACACCATATATTTT.

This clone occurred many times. In DNA, the CDR3 is TGCGCCAGCACGGACAGCTCCTACGAGCAGTACTTC. This codes for CASTDSSYEQYF. The V and J genes are TRBV5-1 and TRBJ2-7, with a possible D match to TRBD1 (6 bases). Deletions cut 6 bases from V and 0 bases from J, with 7 bases between. The CDR3 sequence is 12 residues long. Germline lookup yields CDR1 SGHRS and CDR2 YFSETQ.

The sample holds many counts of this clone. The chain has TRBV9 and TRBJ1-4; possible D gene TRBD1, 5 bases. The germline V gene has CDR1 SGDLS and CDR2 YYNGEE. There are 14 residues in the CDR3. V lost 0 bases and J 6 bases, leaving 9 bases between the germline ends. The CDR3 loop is CASSVGRADEKLFF. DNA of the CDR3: TGTGCCAGCAGCGTAGGCAGGGCTGATGAAAAACTGTTTTTT.

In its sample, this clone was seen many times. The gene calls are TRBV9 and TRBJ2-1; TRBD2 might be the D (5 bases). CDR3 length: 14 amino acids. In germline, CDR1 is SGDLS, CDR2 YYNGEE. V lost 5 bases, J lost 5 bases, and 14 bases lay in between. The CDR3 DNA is TGTGCCAGCAGTTACGGCGGACTTAACAATGAGCAGTTCTTC. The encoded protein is CASSYGGLNNEQFF.

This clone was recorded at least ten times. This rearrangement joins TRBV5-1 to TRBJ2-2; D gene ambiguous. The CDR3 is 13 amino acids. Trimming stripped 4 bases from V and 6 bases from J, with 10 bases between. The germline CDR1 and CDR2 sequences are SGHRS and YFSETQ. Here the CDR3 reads CASSRDPSGELFF. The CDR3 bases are TGCGCCAGCAGCAGAGACCCCTCCGGGGAGCTGTTTTTT.

CDR3 protein: CSARAPRDRRNQPQHF. CDR3 DNA sequence: TGCAGTGCTAGAGCCCCAAGGGACAGGCGGAATCAGCCCCAGCATTTT. The chain has TRBV20-1 and TRBJ1-5; 8 bases are shared with TRBD1. There are 16 residues in the CDR3. The germline gives CDR1 DFQATT, CDR2 SNEGSKA (reference sequence). V trimming: 1 base; J trimming: 4 bases; junction bases outside the gene matches: 9.

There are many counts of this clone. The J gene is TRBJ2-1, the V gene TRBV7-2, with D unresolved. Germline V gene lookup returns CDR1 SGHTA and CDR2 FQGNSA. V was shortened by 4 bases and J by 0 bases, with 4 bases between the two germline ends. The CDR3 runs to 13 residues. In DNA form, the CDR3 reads TGTGCCAGCAGCTCGAACTCCTACAATGAGCAGTTCTTC. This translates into CASSSNSYNEQFF. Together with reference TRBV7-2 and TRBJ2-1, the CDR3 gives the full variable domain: GAGVSQSPSNKVTEKGKDVELRCDPISGHTALYWYRQSLGQGLEFLIYFQGNSAPDKSGLPSDRFSAERTGGSVSTLTIQRTQQEDSAVYLCASSSNSYNEQFFGPGTRLTVL.

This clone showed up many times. The CDR3 sequence is CSARDRGKSSYEQYF. DNA of the CDR3: TGCAGTGCTAGAGATCGCGGGAAAAGCTCCTACGAGCAGTACTTC. V gene TRBV20-1 combines with J gene TRBJ2-7, with D possibly TRBD2 on 6 matching bases. The germline V gene has CDR1 DFQATT and CDR2 SNEGSKA (reference sequence). V shed 0 bases and J shed 0 bases, with 12 bases lying between them. The CDR3 sequence is 15 residues long.

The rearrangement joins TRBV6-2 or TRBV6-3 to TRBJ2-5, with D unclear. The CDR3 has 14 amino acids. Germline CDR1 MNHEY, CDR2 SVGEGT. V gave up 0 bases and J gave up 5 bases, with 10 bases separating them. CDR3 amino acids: CASSYSHLRETQYF. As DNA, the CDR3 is TGTGCCAGCAGTTACTCACACCTCCGGGAGACCCAGTACTTC.

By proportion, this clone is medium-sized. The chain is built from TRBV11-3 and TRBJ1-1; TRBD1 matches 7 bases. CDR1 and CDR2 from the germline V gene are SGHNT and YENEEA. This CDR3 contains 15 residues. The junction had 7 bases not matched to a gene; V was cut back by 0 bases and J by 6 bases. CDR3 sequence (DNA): TGTGCCAGCAGCTTAGACCTCCGGGACAGCGCTGAAGCTTTCTTT. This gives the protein CASSLDLRDSAEAFF. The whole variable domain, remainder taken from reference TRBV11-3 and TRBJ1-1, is EAGVVQSPRYKIIEKKQPVAFWCNPISGHNTLYWYLQNLGQGPELLIRYENEEAVDDSQLPKDRFSAERLKGVDSTLKIQPAELGDSAVYLCASSLDLRDSAEAFFGQGTRLTVV.